What follows is one T cell receptor beta chain and its context. Germline V lookup: CDR1 MGHRA, CDR2 YSYEKL. The length of the CDR3 is 15 residues. A second PCR of 7 to 11 cycles used a sample-barcoded 5' primer and a J-beta primer mix. One entry per CDR3 protein results from TCRdb running MiXCR on the 5' RACE reads. The sample yields about 290,000 distinct CDR3 sequences, 27% seen once. These data originate in a study of blood T cells in healthy people across ages. The rearrangement links TRBV4-1 to TRBJ2-5; D is unresolved. The J call may be mistaken, given a closer DNA end match to TRBJ2-7. The sequenced sample was blood. This clonotype was sampled from a woman aged 70-85 years in good health. This CDR3 is CASSRGRNTNYEQYF. The CDR3 DNA sequence: TGCGCCAGCAGCCGTGGTCGAAACACCAACTACGAGCAGTACTTC.